This T cell receptor (beta chain) was sequenced during a study of T cell changes during pregnancy in multiple sclerosis. The CDR3 has 12 residues. V was clipped by 6 bases and J by 5 bases, with 13 bases between them. Germline V gives CDR1 SQVTM, CDR2 ANQGSEA. The assay was immunoSEQ multiplex PCR, and TCRdb's table has in-frame clones only and misses some. The table shows fewer than 70,000 clones, with roughly nine tenths occurring only once. The chain carries TRBV29-1 and TRBJ1-1, with D unclear. This TCR was recovered from a female donor with multiple sclerosis, enrolled in a pregnancy study. The starting material was peripheral blood, obtained in the first trimester of pregnancy. The CDR3 sequence: CSVISGITEAFF. In DNA form, the CDR3 reads TGCAGCGTAATCTCGGGGATTACTGAAGCTTTCTTT.